What follows are 13 T cell receptor beta chains derived from one specimen sequenced in a study of OX40 agonist ivuxolimab in advanced cancers. Assay: immunoSEQ multiplex PCR; the TCRdb copy retains only in-frame clones and omits some. This sample has 17,000 or so clones, with 85% to 90% found just once. The specimen comprised CD4+ or CD8+ T cells sorted from blood, sampled in a trial of the OX40 agonist ivuxolimab. These receptors were taken from an adult with an advanced solid tumor such as melanoma, head and neck, liver or kidney cancer.

The chain carries TRBV6-6 and TRBJ1-5, with D maybe TRBD1 (5 bases). The V end was cut by 6 bases, the J end by 4 bases, with 13 bases between. Germline assignment: CDR1 MNHNY and CDR2 SVGAGI (reference sequence). CDR3 length equals 14 residues. CDR3 sequence: CASSKDRKNQPQHF. Written as DNA, the CDR3 is TGTGCCAGCAGCAAAGACAGAAAAAATCAGCCCCAGCATTTT.

V gene TRBV7-2 combines with J gene TRBJ2-1; 13 positions agree with TRBD2. The CDR3 contains 16 residues. The J segment lost 9 bases and the V segment lost 4 bases, leaving 9 bases of the junction unmatched. The V gene's germline CDR1 is SGHTA and CDR2 FQGNSA. The CDR3 region is CASSSTGTSGTGEQFF. The CDR3 DNA reads TGTGCCAGCAGCTCAACCGGGACTAGCGGGACTGGTGAGCAGTTCTTC. Variable domain in full (rest from reference TRBV7-2 and TRBJ2-1): GAGVSQSPSNKVTEKGKDVELRCDPISGHTALYWYRQSLGQGLEFLIYFQGNSAPDKSGLPSDRFSAERTGGSVSTLTIQRTQQEDSAVYLCASSSTGTSGTGEQFFGPGTRLTVL.

This sequence joins TRBV6-6 and TRBJ2-5; D is unclear. The V gene lost 2 bases and the J gene lost 3 bases, with 16 bases spanning the gap. The CDR3 runs 16 residues. Germline assignment: CDR1 MNHNY and CDR2 SVGAGI (reference sequence). The CDR3 nucleotides read TGTGCCAGCAGTTACCTTAAGTTGGGGTCCAAAGAGACCCAGTACTTC. Residues: CASSYLKLGSKETQYF.

This chain uses TRBV7-9 with TRBJ2-5; the D call may be TRBD1 or TRBD2 (5 bases each). Germline V lookup: CDR1 SEHNR, CDR2 FQNEAQ (reference sequence). This CDR3 is 14 amino acids long. V lost 5 bases to trimming and J lost 5 bases, with 15 bases between them. In nucleotides, the CDR3 is TGTGCCAGCAGCCACCGGGACCGAGGCGAGACCCAGTACTTC. This codes for CASSHRDRGETQYF.

The rearrangement uses TRBV7-6 and TRBJ1-5, with unresolved D. The CDR3 loop spans 13 amino acids. Deletions cut 3 bases from V and 11 bases from J, with 14 bases between. Germline V gene sequence: CDR1 SGHVS, CDR2 FNYEAQ. The CDR3 sequence: CASSLSESAAQHF. DNA of the CDR3: TGTGCCAGCAGCTTGAGTGAGTCCGCCGCCCAGCATTTT.

The chain joins TRBV28 to TRBJ2-7; D perhaps matches TRBD2 (5 bases). The germline CDR1 and CDR2 sequences are MDHEN and SYDVKM. CDR3 size: 13 residues. V dropped 8 bases and J dropped 3 bases, with 14 bases sitting between them. This CDR3 is CASLGRGLYEQYF. The CDR3 DNA follows: TGTGCCAGCCTAGGGAGAGGGCTCTACGAGCAGTACTTC.

The chain is built from TRBV27 and TRBJ2-5; D is perhaps TRBD1 (5 bases). The better agreement between TRBJ2-7 and the DNA end casts doubt on the J call. Germline V gene sequence: CDR1 MNHEY, CDR2 SMNVEV (reference sequence). CDR3 length equals 13 residues. The CDR3 region has the DNA TGTGCCAGCAAACCTACAGGCTCCTACGAGCAGTACTTC. Its translation is CASKPTGSYEQYF.

The V call is TRBV5-6, the J call TRBJ2-1; D gene ambiguous. There are 16 residues in the CDR3. CDR1 and CDR2 from the germline V gene are SGHDT and YYEEEE. V was cut by 4 bases and J by 0 bases, with 14 bases left in between. CDR3 in DNA: TGTGCCAGCAGCCATTCTGGGTCCTACTCCTACAATGAGCAGTTCTTC. Amino acid sequence: CASSHSGSYSYNEQFF.

This chain uses TRBV4-3 with TRBJ1-6; D is uncertain. V gave up 0 bases and J gave up 0 bases, with 6 bases separating them. CDR1 LGHNA and CDR2 YSLEER come from the germline V gene. This CDR3 is 16 amino acids long. In DNA form, the CDR3 reads TGCGCCAGCAGCCAAGAACGGAGCTCCTATAATTCACCCCTCCACTTT. Translating gives CASSQERSSYNSPLHF.

This chain links TRBV2 with TRBJ1-1; 9 bases are a match to TRBD1. Germline CDR1 and CDR2: SNHLY and FYNNEI. The CDR3 runs 17 residues. J was trimmed by 0 bases and V by 6 bases; bases with no gene match: 11. CDR3 sequence reads: CASRETGGTLLNTEAFF. CDR3 nucleotide sequence: TGTGCCAGCAGAGAGACAGGGGGGACTCTATTGAACACTGAAGCTTTCTTT.

The genes are TRBV5-5 and TRBJ2-1, with a weak D call TRBD2 (5 bases). Germline CDR1 reads SGHKS; CDR2 reads YYEKEE (reference sequence). This CDR3 is built from 14 residues. Trimming removed 2 bases from V and 4 bases from J, with 10 bases in between. In nucleotides, the CDR3 is TGTGCCAGCAGCTTTGGTAGCGAGTACAATGAGCAGTTCTTC. This codes for CASSFGSEYNEQFF.

The rearrangement links TRBV4-1 to TRBJ1-1; D gene ambiguous. Germline V gene sequence: CDR1 MGHRA, CDR2 YSYEKL. The CDR3 spans 15 residues. Trimming pared 0 bases from V and 6 bases from J, leaving 14 bases between. CDR3 loop: CASSQEHDPVSEAFF. The CDR3, as DNA: TGCGCCAGCAGCCAAGAACATGATCCGGTGTCTGAAGCTTTCTTT.

This clone was counted once. The V call is TRBV6-4, the J call TRBJ2-3, with D hard to call. V lost 3 bases to trimming and J lost 2 bases, with 12 bases between them. This CDR3 contains 15 residues. CDR1 is MRHNA and CDR2 is SNTAGT in the germline V gene. CDR3 bases: TGTGCCAGCAGTGAATCGGTGGGCGACACAGATACGCAGTATTTT. It translates to CASSESVGDTDTQYF.